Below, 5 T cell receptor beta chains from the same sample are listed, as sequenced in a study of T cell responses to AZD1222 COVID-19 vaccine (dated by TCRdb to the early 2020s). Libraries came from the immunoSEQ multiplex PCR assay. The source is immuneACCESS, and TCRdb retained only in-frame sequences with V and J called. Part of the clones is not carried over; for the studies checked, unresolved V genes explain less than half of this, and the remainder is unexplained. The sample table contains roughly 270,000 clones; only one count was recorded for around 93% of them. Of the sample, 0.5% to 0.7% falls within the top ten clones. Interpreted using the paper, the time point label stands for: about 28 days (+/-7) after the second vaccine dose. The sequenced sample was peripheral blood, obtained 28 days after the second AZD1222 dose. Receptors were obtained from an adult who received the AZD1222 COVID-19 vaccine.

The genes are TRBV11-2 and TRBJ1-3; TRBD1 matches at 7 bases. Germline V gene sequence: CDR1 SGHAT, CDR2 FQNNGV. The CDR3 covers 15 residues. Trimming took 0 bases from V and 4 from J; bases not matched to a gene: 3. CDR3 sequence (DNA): TGTGCCAGCAGCTTAGATCCGGGACAGGGAAACACCATATATTTT. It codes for CASSLDPGQGNTIYF.

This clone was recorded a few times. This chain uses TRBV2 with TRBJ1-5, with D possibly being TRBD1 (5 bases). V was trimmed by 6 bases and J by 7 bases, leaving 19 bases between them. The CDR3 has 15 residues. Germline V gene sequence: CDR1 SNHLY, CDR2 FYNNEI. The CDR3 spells CASSEQVVGGQPQHF. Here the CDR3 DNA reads TGTGCCAGCAGCGAACAGGTTGTGGGGGGACAGCCCCAGCATTTT.

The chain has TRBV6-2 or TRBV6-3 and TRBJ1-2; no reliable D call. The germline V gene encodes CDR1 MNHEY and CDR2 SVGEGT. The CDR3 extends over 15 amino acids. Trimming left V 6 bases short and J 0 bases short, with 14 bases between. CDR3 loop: CASSWPEGANYGYTF. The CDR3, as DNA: TGTGCCAGCAGCTGGCCTGAGGGAGCTAACTATGGCTACACCTTC.

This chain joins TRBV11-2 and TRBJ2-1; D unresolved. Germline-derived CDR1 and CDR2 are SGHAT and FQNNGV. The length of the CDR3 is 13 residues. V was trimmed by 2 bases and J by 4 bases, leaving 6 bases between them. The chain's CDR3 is CASSLFRYNEQFF. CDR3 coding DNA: TGTGCCAGCAGCTTATTTCGGTACAATGAGCAGTTCTTC.

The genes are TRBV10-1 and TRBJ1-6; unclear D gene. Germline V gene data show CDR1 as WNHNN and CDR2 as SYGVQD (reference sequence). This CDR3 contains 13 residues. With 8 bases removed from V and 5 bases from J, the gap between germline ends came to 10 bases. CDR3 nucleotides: TGCGCCAGCGGCGATGACCATAATTCACCCCTCCACTTT. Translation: CASGDDHNSPLHF.